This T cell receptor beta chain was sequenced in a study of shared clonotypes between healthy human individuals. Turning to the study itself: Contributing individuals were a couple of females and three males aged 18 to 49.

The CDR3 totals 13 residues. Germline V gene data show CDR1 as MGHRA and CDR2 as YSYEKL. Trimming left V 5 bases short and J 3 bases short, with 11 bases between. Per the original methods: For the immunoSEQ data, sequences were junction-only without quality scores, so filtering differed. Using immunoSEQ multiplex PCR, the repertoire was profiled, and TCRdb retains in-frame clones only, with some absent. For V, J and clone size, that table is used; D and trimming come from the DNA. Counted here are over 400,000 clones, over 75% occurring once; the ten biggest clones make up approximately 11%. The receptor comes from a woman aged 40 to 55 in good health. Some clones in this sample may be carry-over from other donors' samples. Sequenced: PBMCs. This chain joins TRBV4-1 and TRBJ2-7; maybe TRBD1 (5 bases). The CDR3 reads CASSARQNYEQYF. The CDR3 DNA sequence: TGCGCCAGCAGCGCCCGACAGAACTACGAGCAGTACTTC.